This TCR beta chain was recovered during a study of early T cells in non-severe SARS-CoV-2 infection. Study summary: The study sequenced bulk RNA from unsorted whole blood, with chains unpaired.

Overall study findings and caveats: In VDJdb matching, anti-spike CD8 responses were favored while private and CD4 specificities went missing.

Unique molecular identifiers (one per individual cDNA molecule) were attached. TCRdb reanalysed the 5' RACE reads using MiXCR and keeps one entry per CDR3 protein. The table lists roughly 63,000 distinct CDR3 sequences, around 13% of them singletons. This clonotype was seen a few times. Its antigen is unidentified. The V segment lost 5 bases and the J segment 3 bases; nucleotides outside the gene matches: 7. The CDR3 spans 14 residues. The germline V gene has CDR1 SGHNT and CDR2 YYREEE (reference sequence). The sequenced material came from whole blood. The rearrangement joins TRBV5-4 to TRBJ2-7; TRBD1 matches 8 bases. The sequence derives from an adult who was a healthcare worker with PCR-confirmed SARS-CoV-2 infection or an uninfected control (not recorded which). Here the CDR3 reads CASSPPGGVYEQYF. CDR3 bases: TGTGCCAGCAGTCCTCCAGGGGGCGTCTACGAGCAGTACTTC.